The 3 T cell receptor beta chains below all came from one sample that was sequenced in a study of response to subunit inactivated influenza vaccine. TCRdb recomputed calls from the RT-PCR reads with MiXCR, one row per CDR3 protein. The data show around 540,000 distinct CDR3 sequences, 10% to 15% seen once. This specimen consisted of PBMCs from blood, obtained on the day of vaccination. Source of these receptors: a man aged 45-65 years who received an inactivated influenza vaccine.

The count of this clonotype is one. The gene calls are TRBV2 and TRBJ2-3; TRBD2 aligns across 11 bases. Germline V gene lookup returns CDR1 SNHLY and CDR2 FYNNEI. Trimming took 6 bases from V and 4 from J; bases not matched to a gene: 9. CDR3 length: 16 amino acids. CDR3 nucleotide sequence: TGTGCCAGCAGCCGGACTAGCGGGCGGTCCGCAGATACGCAGTATTTT. Translation: CASSRTSGRSADTQYF.

The chain employs TRBV7-2 and TRBJ2-7, with D possibly being TRBD2 (5 bases). V gave up 0 bases and J gave up 5 bases, with 11 bases separating them. The CDR3 runs to 14 residues. Germline CDR1 is SGHTA and CDR2 is FQGNSA. The CDR3 DNA reads as TGTGCCAGCAGCTTAGCGAGTCGAGGGAACGAGCAGTACTTC. Translated: CASSLASRGNEQYF. The variable domain in full, with the rest retrieved from reference TRBV7-2 and TRBJ2-7, is GAGVSQSPSNKVTEKGKDVELRCDPISGHTALYWYRQSLGQGLEFLIYFQGNSAPDKSGLPSDRFSAERTGGSVSTLTIQRTQQEDSAVYLCASSLASRGNEQYFGPGTRLTVT.

This chain joins TRBV10-2 and TRBJ1-2; no reliable D call. Between the trimmed V and J ends, which lost 4 bases and 2 bases, there was a span of 8 bases. The CDR3 runs to 13 residues. Germline CDR1 reads WSHSY; CDR2 reads SAAADI. The CDR3 coding sequence is TGCGCCAGCAGTGGTTGGAGGAACTATGGCTACACCTTC. Translation gives CASSGWRNYGYTF.